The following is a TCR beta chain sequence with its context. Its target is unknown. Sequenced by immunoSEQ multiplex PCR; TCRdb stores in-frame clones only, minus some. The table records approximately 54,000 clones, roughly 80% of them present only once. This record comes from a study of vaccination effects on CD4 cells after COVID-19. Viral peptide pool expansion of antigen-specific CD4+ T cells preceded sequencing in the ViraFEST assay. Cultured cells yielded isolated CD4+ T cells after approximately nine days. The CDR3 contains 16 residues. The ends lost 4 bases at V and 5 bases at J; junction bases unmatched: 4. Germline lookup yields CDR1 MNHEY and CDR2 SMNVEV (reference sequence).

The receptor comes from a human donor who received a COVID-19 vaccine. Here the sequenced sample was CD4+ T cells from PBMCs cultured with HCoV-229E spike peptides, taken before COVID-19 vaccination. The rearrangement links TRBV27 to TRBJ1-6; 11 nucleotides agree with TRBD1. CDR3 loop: CASSWTGGQNNSPLHF. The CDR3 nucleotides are TGTGCCAGCAGTTGGACAGGGGGCCAAAATAATTCACCCCTCCACTTT.